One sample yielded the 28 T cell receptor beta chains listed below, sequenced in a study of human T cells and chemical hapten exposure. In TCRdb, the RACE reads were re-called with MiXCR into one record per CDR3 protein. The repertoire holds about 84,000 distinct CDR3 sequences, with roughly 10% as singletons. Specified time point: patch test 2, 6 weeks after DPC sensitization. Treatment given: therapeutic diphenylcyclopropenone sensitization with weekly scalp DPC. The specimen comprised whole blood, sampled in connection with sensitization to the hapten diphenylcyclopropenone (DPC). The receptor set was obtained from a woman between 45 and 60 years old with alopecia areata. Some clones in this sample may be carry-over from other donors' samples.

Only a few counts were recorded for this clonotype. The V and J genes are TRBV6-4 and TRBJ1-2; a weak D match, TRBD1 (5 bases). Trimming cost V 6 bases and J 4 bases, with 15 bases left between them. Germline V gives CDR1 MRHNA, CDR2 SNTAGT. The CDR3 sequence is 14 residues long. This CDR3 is CASRTTASVYGYTF. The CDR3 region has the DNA TGTGCCAGCAGAACGACAGCGTCGGTCTATGGCTACACCTTC.

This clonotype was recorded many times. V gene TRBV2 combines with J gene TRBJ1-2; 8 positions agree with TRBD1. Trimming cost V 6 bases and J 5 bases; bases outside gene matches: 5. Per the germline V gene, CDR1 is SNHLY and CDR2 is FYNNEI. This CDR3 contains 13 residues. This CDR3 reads CASSGQGLYGYTF. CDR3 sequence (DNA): TGTGCCAGCAGCGGACAGGGATTATATGGCTACACCTTC. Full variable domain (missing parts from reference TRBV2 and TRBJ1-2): EPEVTQTPSHQVTQMGQEVILRCVPISNHLYFYWYRQILGQKVEFLVSFYNNEISEKSEIFDDQFSVERPDGSNFTLKIRSTKLEDSAMYFCASSGQGLYGYTFGSGTRLTVV.

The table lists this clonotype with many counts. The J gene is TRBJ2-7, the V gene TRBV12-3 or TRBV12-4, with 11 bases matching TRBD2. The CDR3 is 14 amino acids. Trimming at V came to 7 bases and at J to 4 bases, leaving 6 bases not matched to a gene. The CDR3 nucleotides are TGTGCCAGCAACCCTAGCGGGAGGCTGTACGAGCAGTACTTC. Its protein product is CASNPSGRLYEQYF.

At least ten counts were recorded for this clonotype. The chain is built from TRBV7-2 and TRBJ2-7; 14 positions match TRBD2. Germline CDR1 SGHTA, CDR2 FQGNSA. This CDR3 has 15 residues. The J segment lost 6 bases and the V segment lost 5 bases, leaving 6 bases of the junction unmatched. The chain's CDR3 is CASSTGLAGVVEQYF. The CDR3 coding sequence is TGTGCCAGCAGCACGGGACTAGCGGGAGTAGTCGAGCAGTACTTC.

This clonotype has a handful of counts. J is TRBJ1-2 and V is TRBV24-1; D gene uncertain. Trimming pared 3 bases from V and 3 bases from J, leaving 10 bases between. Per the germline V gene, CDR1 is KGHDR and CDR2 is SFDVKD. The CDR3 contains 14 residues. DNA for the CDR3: TGTGCCACCAGTGATCCTGTCACCGACTATGGCTACACCTTC. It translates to CATSDPVTDYGYTF.

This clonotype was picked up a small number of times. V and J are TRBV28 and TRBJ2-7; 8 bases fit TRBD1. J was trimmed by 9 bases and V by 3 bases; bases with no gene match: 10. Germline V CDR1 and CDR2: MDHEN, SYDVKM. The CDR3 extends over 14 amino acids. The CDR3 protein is CASSFPGGRVGQYF. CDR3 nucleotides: TGTGCCAGCAGTTTTCCAGGGGGCAGAGTCGGGCAGTACTTC.

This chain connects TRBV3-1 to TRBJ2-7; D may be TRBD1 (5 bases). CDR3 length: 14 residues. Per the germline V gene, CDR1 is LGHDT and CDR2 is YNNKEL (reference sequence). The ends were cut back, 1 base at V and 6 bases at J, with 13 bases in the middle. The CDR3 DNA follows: TGTGCCAGCAGCCAAGCCCATTACCAGGGCGAGCAGTACTTC. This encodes CASSQAHYQGEQYF.

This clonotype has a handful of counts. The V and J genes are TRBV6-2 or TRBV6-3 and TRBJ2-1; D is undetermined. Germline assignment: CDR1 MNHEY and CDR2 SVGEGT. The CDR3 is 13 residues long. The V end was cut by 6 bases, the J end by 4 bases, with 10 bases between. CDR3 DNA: TGTGCCAGCAGCCCCATCCCATACAATGAGCAGTTCTTC. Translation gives CASSPIPYNEQFF.

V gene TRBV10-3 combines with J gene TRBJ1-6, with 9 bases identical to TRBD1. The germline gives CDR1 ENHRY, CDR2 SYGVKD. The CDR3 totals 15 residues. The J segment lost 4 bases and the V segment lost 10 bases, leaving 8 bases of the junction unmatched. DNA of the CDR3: TGTGCCAGTTCGGACAGGGGAACGTATAATTCACCCCTCCACTTT. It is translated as CASSDRGTYNSPLHF.

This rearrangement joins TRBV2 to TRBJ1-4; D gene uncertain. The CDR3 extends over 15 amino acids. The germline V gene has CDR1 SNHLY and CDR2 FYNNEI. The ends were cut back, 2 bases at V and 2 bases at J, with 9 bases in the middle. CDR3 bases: TGTGCCAGCAGTGAACCTGACATTACTAATGAAAAACTGTTTTTT. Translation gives CASSEPDITNEKLFF.

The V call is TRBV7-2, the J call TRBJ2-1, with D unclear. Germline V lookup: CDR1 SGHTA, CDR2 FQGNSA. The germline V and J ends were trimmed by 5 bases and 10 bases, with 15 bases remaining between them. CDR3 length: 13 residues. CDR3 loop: CASSPYIDPEQFF. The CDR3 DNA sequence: TGTGCCAGCAGCCCCTATATTGACCCGGAGCAGTTCTTC.

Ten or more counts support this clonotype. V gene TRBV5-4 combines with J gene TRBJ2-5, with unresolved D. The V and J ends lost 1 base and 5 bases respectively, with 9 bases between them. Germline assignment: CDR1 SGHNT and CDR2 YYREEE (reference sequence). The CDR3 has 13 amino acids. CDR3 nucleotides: TGTGCCAGCAGCTTGATCGATGGGGAGACCCAGTACTTC. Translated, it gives CASSLIDGETQYF.

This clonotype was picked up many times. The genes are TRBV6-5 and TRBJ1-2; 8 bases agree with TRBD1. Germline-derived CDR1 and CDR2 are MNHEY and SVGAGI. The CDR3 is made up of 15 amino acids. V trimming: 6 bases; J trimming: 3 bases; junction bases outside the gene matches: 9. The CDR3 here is CASSPDRGADYGYTF. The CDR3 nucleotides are TGTGCCAGCAGCCCTGACAGGGGCGCAGACTATGGCTACACCTTC.

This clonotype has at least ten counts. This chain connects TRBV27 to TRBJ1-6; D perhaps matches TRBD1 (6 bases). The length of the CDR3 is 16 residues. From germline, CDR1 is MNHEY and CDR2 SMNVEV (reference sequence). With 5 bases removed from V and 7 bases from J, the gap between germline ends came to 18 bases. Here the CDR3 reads CASSPLAGAENSPLHF. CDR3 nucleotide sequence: TGTGCCAGCAGTCCCCTGGCAGGGGCTGAGAATTCACCCCTCCACTTT.

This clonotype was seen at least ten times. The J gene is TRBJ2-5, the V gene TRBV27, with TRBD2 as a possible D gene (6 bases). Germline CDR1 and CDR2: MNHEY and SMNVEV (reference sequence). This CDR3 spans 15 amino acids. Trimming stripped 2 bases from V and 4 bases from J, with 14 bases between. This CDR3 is CASSLGSGGIETQYF. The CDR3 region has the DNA TGTGCCAGCAGTTTAGGTTCCGGGGGAATAGAGACCCAGTACTTC.

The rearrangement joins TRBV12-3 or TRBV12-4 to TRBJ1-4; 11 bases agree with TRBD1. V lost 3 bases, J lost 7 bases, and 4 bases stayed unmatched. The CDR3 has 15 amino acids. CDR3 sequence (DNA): TGTGCCAGCAGTTTTACGGACAGGGGGCCTGAAAAACTGTTTTTT. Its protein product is CASSFTDRGPEKLFF.

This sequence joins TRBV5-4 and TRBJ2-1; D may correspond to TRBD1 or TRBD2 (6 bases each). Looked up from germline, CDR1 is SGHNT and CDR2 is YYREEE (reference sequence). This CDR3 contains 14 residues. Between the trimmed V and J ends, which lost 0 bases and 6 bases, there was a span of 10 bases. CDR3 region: CASSLAGARNEQFF. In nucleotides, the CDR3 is TGTGCCAGCAGCTTGGCGGGGGCGCGCAATGAGCAGTTCTTC.

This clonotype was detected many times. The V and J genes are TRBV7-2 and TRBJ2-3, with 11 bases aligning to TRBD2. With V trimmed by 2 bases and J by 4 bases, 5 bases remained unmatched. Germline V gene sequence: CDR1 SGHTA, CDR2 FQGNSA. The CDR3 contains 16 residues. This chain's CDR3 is CASSLTSGSAADTQYF. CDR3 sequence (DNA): TGTGCCAGCAGCTTAACTAGCGGGAGTGCTGCAGATACGCAGTATTTT. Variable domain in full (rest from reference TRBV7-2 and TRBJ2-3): GAGVSQSPSNKVTEKGKDVELRCDPISGHTALYWYRQSLGQGLEFLIYFQGNSAPDKSGLPSDRFSAERTGGSVSTLTIQRTQQEDSAVYLCASSLTSGSAADTQYFGPGTRLTVL.

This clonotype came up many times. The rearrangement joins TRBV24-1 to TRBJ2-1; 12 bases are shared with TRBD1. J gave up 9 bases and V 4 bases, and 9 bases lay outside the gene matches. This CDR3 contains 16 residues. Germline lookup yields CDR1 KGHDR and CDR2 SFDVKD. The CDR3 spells CATSDPGTGGSSEQFF. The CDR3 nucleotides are TGTGCCACCAGTGACCCCGGGACAGGGGGCTCGAGTGAGCAGTTCTTC.

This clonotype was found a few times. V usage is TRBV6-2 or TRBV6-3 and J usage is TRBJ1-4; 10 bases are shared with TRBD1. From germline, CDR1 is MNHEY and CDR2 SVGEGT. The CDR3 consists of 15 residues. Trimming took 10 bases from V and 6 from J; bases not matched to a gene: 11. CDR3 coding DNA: TGTGCCATCTCTGATTCCGGGACAGGGGATGAAAAACTGTTTTTT. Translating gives CAISDSGTGDEKLFF.

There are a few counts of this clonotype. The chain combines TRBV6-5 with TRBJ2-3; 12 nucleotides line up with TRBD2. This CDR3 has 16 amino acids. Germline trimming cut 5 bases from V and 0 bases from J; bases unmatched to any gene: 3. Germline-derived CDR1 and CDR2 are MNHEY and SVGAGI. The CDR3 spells CASSRGTSGSTDTQYF. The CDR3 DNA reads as TGTGCCAGCAGTCGCGGGACTAGCGGGAGCACAGATACGCAGTATTTT.

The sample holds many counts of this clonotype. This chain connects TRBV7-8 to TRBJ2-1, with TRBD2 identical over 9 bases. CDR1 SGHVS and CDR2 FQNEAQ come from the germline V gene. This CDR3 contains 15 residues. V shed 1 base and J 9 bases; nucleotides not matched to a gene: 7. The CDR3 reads CASSLVGREGTEQFF. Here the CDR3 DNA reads TGTGCCAGCAGCTTAGTTGGGCGGGAGGGCACTGAGCAGTTCTTC.

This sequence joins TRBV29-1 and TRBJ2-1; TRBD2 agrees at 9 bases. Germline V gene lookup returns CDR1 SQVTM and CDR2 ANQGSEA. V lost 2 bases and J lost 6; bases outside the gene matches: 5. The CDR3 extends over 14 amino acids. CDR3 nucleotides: TGCAGCGTTGAAAAGGCTAGCGGGACCAATGAGCAGTTCTTC. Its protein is CSVEKASGTNEQFF.

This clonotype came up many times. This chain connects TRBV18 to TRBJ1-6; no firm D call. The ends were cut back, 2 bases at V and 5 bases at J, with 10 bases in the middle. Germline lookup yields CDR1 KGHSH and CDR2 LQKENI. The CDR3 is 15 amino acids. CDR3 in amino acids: CASSPGLGNNSPLHF. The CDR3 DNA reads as TGTGCCAGCTCACCAGGGCTTGGCAATAATTCACCCCTCCACTTT.

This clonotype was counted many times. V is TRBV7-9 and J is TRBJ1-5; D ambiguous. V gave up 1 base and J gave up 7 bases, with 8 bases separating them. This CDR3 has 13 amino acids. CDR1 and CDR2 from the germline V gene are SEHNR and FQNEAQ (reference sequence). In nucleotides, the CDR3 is TGTGCCAGCAGCTTAGAGGGTGAACAGCCCCAGCATTTT. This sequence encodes CASSLEGEQPQHF.

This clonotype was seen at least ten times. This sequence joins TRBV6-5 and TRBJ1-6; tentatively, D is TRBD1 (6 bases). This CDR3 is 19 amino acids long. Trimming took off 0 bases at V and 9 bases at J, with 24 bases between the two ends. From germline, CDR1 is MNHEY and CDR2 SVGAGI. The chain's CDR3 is CASSYSRLQGWVAPSPLHF. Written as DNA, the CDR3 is TGTGCCAGCAGTTACTCGAGATTACAGGGATGGGTTGCGCCTTCACCCCTCCACTTT.

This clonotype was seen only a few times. The CDR3 spells CASSKVNEQFF. DNA of the CDR3: TGTGCCAGCAGCAAAGTCAATGAGCAGTTCTTC. V gene TRBV14 combines with J gene TRBJ2-1; D is uncertain. CDR3 length equals 11 residues. V was pared by 5 bases and J by 6 bases, with 5 bases between. CDR1 is SGHDN, CDR2 FVKESK, per germline.

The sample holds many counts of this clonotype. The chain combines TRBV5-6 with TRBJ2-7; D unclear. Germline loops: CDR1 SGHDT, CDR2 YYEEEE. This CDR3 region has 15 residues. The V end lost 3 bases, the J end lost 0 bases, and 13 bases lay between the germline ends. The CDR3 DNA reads TGTGCCAGCAGCTCGCCATCCCGGAGCTCCTACGAGCAGTACTTC. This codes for CASSSPSRSSYEQYF.